These T cell receptor beta chains were read from a single sample in a study of T cell responses to AZD1222 COVID-19 vaccine. Repertoires were generated with immunoSEQ multiplex PCR, while TCRdb's copy carries only in-frame clones and drops some. The sample carries 89,000 or so clones, 86% recorded once. The material sequenced was peripheral blood, taken on day 0 of AZD1222 vaccination. These receptors were obtained from an adult in good health. CDR3s include the opening cysteine and the closing phenylalanine or tryptophan. The D gene is left open where the match is weak. Only some rows state a clone size, as once, few, many or a class for expanded clones.

j_gene: TRBJ1-5
abundance: NA
d_gene: TRBD1
v_gene: TRBV28
CDR3aa: CASRRPQGYQPQHF
CDR3nt: TGTGCCAGCAGACGACCACAGGGGTATCAGCCCCAGCATTTT

j_gene: TRBJ1-4
abundance: NA
d_gene: NA
v_gene: TRBV28
CDR3aa: CASNRGTNEKLFF
CDR3nt: TGTGCCAGCAACCGGGGAACTAATGAAAAACTGTTTTTT

j_gene: TRBJ2-1
abundance: NA
d_gene: NA
v_gene: TRBV5-1
CDR3aa: CASTRTGTKLASMQFF
CDR3nt: TGCGCCAGCACCAGGACAGGGACGAAACTAGCGAGCATGCAGTTCTTC

j_gene: TRBJ2-1
abundance: once
d_gene: TRBD1
v_gene: TRBV20-1
CDR3aa: CSASRQGASSEQFF
CDR3nt: TGCAGTGCTAGTCGGCAGGGGGCATCATCCGAGCAGTTCTTC

j_gene: TRBJ2-6
abundance: NA
d_gene: NA
v_gene: TRBV7-9
CDR3aa: CASSSASGANVLTF
CDR3nt: TGTGCCAGCAGCTCGGCGTCTGGGGCCAACGTCCTGACTTTC

j_gene: TRBJ1-6
abundance: once
d_gene: NA
v_gene: TRBV6-4
CDR3aa: CASAPGTDNSPLHF
CDR3nt: TGTGCCAGCGCCCCCGGGACTGATAATTCACCCCTCCACTTT

j_gene: TRBJ1-4
abundance: NA
d_gene: TRBD1
v_gene: TRBV15
CDR3aa: CATSWTGVREKLFF
CDR3nt: TGTGCCACCAGCTGGACAGGTGTTCGAGAAAAACTGTTTTTT

j_gene: TRBJ1-4
abundance: NA
d_gene: NA
v_gene: TRBV23-1
CDR3aa: CAMSWSSTNEKLFF
CDR3nt: TGCGCCATGTCTTGGAGCTCAACTAATGAAAAACTGTTTTTT

j_gene: TRBJ2-2
abundance: NA
d_gene: NA
v_gene: TRBV16
CDR3aa: CASSLTQGIPGTGELFF
CDR3nt: TGTGCCAGCAGCCTTACTCAGGGGATACCGGGGACCGGGGAGCTGTTTTTT

j_gene: TRBJ1-2
abundance: NA
d_gene: TRBD1
v_gene: TRBV7-3
CDR3aa: CASSQDRDYGYTF
CDR3nt: TGTGCCAGCAGCCAGGACAGGGACTATGGCTACACCTTC

j_gene: TRBJ2-1
abundance: NA
d_gene: NA
v_gene: TRBV10-3
CDR3aa: CAISESTSERYNEQFF
CDR3nt: TGTGCCATCAGTGAGTCGACCAGCGAGCGCTACAATGAGCAGTTCTTC

j_gene: TRBJ1-4
abundance: NA
d_gene: NA
v_gene: TRBV2
CDR3aa: CASNFQQTNEKLFF
CDR3nt: TGTGCCAGCAACTTCCAGCAGACTAATGAAAAACTGTTTTTT

j_gene: TRBJ2-1
abundance: NA
d_gene: TRBD2
v_gene: TRBV2
CDR3aa: CASSELAGLGQEQFF
CDR3nt: TGTGCCAGCAGTGAACTAGCGGGCCTAGGGCAAGAGCAGTTCTTC

j_gene: TRBJ2-2
abundance: NA
d_gene: TRBD2
v_gene: TRBV7-3
CDR3aa: CASSLAGVGTGELFF
CDR3nt: TGTGCCAGCAGCTTAGCGGGAGTAGGGACCGGGGAGCTGTTTTTT

j_gene: TRBJ2-7
abundance: NA
d_gene: TRBD1
v_gene: TRBV18
CDR3aa: CASSPSRTGAYEQYF
CDR3nt: TGTGCCAGCTCACCAAGCAGGACAGGGGCCTACGAGCAGTACTTC

j_gene: TRBJ1-6
abundance: NA
d_gene: TRBD1
v_gene: TRBV27
CDR3aa: CASGRGLGNSPLHF
CDR3nt: TGTGCCAGCGGGAGGGGGCTGGGTAATTCACCCCTCCACTTT

j_gene: TRBJ2-1
abundance: NA
d_gene: TRBD2
v_gene: TRBV6-5
CDR3aa: CASEIGRSSYNEQFF
CDR3nt: TGTGCCAGCGAGATCGGGAGGAGCTCCTACAATGAGCAGTTCTTC

j_gene: TRBJ2-1
abundance: NA
d_gene: TRBD2
v_gene: TRBV27
CDR3aa: CASSLYLAGDSYNEQFF
CDR3nt: TGTGCCAGCAGTTTATATTTAGCGGGAGACTCCTACAATGAGCAGTTCTTC

j_gene: TRBJ2-3
abundance: NA
d_gene: NA
v_gene: TRBV7-8
CDR3aa: CASSLLPRVDTQYF
CDR3nt: TGTGCCAGCAGCTTATTGCCGCGGGTGGATACGCAGTATTTT

j_gene: TRBJ2-2
abundance: NA
d_gene: NA
v_gene: TRBV27
CDR3aa: CASSSEGVHTGELFF
CDR3nt: TGTGCCAGCAGTTCTGAGGGAGTGCACACCGGGGAGCTGTTTTTT

j_gene: TRBJ2-2
abundance: few
d_gene: NA
v_gene: TRBV7-9
CDR3aa: CASSLTGELFF
CDR3nt: TGTGCCAGCAGCTTAACCGGGGAGCTGTTTTTT

j_gene: TRBJ2-2
abundance: NA
d_gene: NA
v_gene: TRBV19
CDR3aa: CASSIMLGGTGELFF
CDR3nt: TGTGCCAGTAGTATAATGTTGGGAGGTACCGGGGAGCTGTTTTTT

j_gene: TRBJ2-7
abundance: NA
d_gene: NA
v_gene: TRBV12-3/TRBV12-4
CDR3aa: CASQNQRPGEQYF
CDR3nt: TGTGCCAGCCAAAATCAGCGGCCGGGAGAGCAGTACTTC

j_gene: TRBJ1-2
abundance: NA
d_gene: NA
v_gene: TRBV27
CDR3aa: CASGPGSLYGYTF
CDR3nt: TGTGCCAGCGGACCGGGCAGCCTCTATGGCTACACCTTC

j_gene: TRBJ1-1
abundance: NA
d_gene: TRBD1
v_gene: TRBV4-2
CDR3aa: CASSQETGEWVAFF
CDR3nt: TGTGCCAGCAGCCAAGAGACAGGGGAATGGGTAGCTTTCTTT

j_gene: TRBJ2-2
abundance: once
d_gene: NA
v_gene: TRBV24-1
CDR3aa: CATSDLSRSPQNTGELFF
CDR3nt: TGTGCCACCAGTGATTTGAGTAGGTCACCCCAAAACACCGGGGAGCTGTTTTTT

j_gene: TRBJ1-2
abundance: NA
d_gene: NA
v_gene: TRBV10-3
CDR3aa: CAIRGTGGGYTF
CDR3nt: TGTGCCATCAGGGGAACAGGAGGTGGCTACACCTTC

j_gene: TRBJ1-3
abundance: NA
d_gene: NA
v_gene: TRBV6-5
CDR3aa: CASSYRGSSGNTIYF
CDR3nt: TGTGCCAGCAGTTACCGGGGAAGCTCTGGAAACACCATATATTTT

j_gene: TRBJ2-7
abundance: NA
d_gene: NA
v_gene: TRBV19
CDR3aa: CASSIRAKAGYEQYF
CDR3nt: TGTGCCAGTAGTATTAGGGCTAAAGCGGGCTACGAGCAGTACTTC

j_gene: TRBJ1-4
abundance: NA
d_gene: NA
v_gene: TRBV28
CDR3aa: CASSLGGSSELFF
CDR3nt: TGTGCCAGCAGTTTAGGGGGTAGTTCTGAGCTGTTTTTT

j_gene: TRBJ2-3
abundance: NA
d_gene: NA
v_gene: TRBV4-2
CDR3aa: CASSQEWGPWGLSTDTQYF
CDR3nt: TGTGCCAGCAGCCAAGAATGGGGGCCGTGGGGACTCAGCACAGATACGCAGTATTTT

j_gene: TRBJ2-2
abundance: NA
d_gene: TRBD2
v_gene: TRBV7-2
CDR3aa: CASSATGLAGYGGELFF
CDR3nt: TGTGCCAGCAGCGCGACGGGACTAGCGGGGTACGGCGGGGAGCTGTTTTTT

j_gene: TRBJ1-1
abundance: NA
d_gene: NA
v_gene: TRBV7-9
CDR3aa: CASSLGGRRNTEAFF
CDR3nt: TGTGCCAGCAGCTTAGGTGGCAGGAGGAACACTGAAGCTTTCTTT

j_gene: TRBJ2-7
abundance: few
d_gene: NA
v_gene: TRBV7-9
CDR3aa: CASSSTGTSSWEQYF
CDR3nt: TGTGCCAGCAGCTCGACTGGGACTTCGTCCTGGGAGCAGTACTTC

j_gene: TRBJ2-3
abundance: once
d_gene: NA
v_gene: TRBV5-5
CDR3aa: CASSLDRDRFGSDTQYF
CDR3nt: TGTGCCAGCAGCCTTGACAGAGACCGTTTTGGCTCAGATACGCAGTATTTT

j_gene: TRBJ2-1
abundance: few
d_gene: TRBD1
v_gene: TRBV7-2
CDR3aa: CASSLVDRGSEGEQFF
CDR3nt: TGTGCCAGCAGCTTAGTAGACAGGGGGAGTGAGGGTGAGCAGTTCTTC